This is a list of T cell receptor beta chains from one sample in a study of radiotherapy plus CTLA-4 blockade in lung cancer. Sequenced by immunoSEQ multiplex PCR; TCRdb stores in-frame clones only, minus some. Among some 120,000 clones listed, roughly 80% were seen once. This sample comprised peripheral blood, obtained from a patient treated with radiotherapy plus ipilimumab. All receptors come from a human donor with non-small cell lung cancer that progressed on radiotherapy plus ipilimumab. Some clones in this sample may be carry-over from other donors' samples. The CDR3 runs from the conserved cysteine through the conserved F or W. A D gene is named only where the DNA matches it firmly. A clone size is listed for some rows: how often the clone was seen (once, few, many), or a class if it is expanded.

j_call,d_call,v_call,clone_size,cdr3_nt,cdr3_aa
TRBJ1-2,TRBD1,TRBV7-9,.,TGTGCCAGCAGCTTCTCAGGGGGTTTGGTTCACACCTTC,CASSFSGGLVHTF
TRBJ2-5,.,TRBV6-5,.,TGTGCCAGCAGCCGCCACGGTAGCCAAGAGACCCAGTACTTC,CASSRHGSQETQYF
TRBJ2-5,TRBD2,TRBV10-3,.,TGTGCCATCAGTGCACCTAGCGGGGGGGATGAGACCCAGTACTTC,CAISAPSGGDETQYF
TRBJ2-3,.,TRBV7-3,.,TGTGCCAGCAGCACAGCGAGGACAGATACGCAGTATTTT,CASSTARTDTQYF
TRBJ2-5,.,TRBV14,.,TGTGCCAGCAGCCAAGGTTTAGGCTGGGGTCGGGGGACCCAGTACTTC,CASSQGLGWGRGTQYF
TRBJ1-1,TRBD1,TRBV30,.,TGTGCCTGGACTAGGGGACAGGGTTCTGAAGCTTTCTTT,CAWTRGQGSEAFF
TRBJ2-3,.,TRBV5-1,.,TGCGCCAGCAGCTCCTCGAACAAAGATACGCAGTATTTT,CASSSSNKDTQYF
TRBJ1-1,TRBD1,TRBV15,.,TGTGCCACCAGCATCCCAGGGGGGACTGAAGCTTTCTTT,CATSIPGGTEAFF
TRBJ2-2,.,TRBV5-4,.,TGTGCCAGCAGCCTAACCCAGGTCCGCACCGGGGAGCTGTTTTTT,CASSLTQVRTGELFF
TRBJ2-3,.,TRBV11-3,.,TGTGCCAGCAGCTTAGAGCGGGGTAGCGAGCCAGATACGCAGTATTTT,CASSLERGSEPDTQYF
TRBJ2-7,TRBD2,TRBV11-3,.,TGTGCCAGCAGTGGGAGGGACGGAGCCTACGAGCAGTACTTC,CASSGRDGAYEQYF
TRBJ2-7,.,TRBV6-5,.,TGTGCCAGCAGCCTGCGAGGATACGAGCAGTACTTC,CASSLRGYEQYF
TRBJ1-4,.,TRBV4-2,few,TGTGCCAGCAGCCAAGCGCAGAGTGCAACTAATGAAAAACTGTTTTTT,CASSQAQSATNEKLFF
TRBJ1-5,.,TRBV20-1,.,TGCAGTGCTAGTAGCAATCAGCCCCAGCATTTT,CSASSNQPQHF
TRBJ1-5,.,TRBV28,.,TGTGCCAGCAGTTTATTTCGGCATAGCAATCAGCCCCAGCATTTT,CASSLFRHSNQPQHF
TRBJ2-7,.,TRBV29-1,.,TGCAGCGTCGCCCCGGGACGGACCCTCTACGAGCAGTACTTC,CSVAPGRTLYEQYF
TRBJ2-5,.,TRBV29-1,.,TGCAGCGTTGTGGGGACCCCAGAGACCCAGTACTTC,CSVVGTPETQYF
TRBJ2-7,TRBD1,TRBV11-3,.,TGTGCCAGCAGCTTAGCCACAGGGGCCTCCTACGAGCAGTACTTC,CASSLATGASYEQYF
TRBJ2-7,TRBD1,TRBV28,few,TGTGCCAGCAGCTACCAACGGACAGGGGGGAACTACGAGCAGTACTTC,CASSYQRTGGNYEQYF
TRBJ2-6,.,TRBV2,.,TGTGCCAGCCGGAAGTGGGCAAACTCTGGGGCCAACGTCCTGACTTTC,CASRKWANSGANVLTF
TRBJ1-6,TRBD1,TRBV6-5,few,TGTGCCAGCAGTTACGGGACAGGGTATTCACCCCTCCACTTT,CASSYGTGYSPLHF
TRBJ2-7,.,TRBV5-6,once,TGTGCCAGCAGCACTAACTACGAGCAGTACTTC,CASSTNYEQYF
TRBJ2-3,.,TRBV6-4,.,TGTGCCAGCAGTCGATCAAGCACAGATACGCAGTATTTT,CASSRSSTDTQYF
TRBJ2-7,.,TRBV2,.,TGTGCCAGCAGTGAAATGAGGGGTCTTTACGAGCAGTACTTC,CASSEMRGLYEQYF
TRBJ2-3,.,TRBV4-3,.,TGCGCCAGCAGCCAAGATCTCCCCGGAAGAACAGATACGCAGTATTTT,CASSQDLPGRTDTQYF
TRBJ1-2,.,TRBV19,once,TGTGCCAGTAGTATAGGACACTACACTAACTATGGCTACACCTTC,CASSIGHYTNYGYTF
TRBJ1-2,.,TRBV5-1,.,TGCGCCAGCAGCTTGGATCTTAGAGGACCCGGAGGACGGGGTTATGGCTACACCTTC,CASSLDLRGPGGRGYGYTF
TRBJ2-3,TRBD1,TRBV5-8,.,TGTGCCAGCATTCTCGGACAGGGGCCCCCAGATACGCAGTATTTT,CASILGQGPPDTQYF
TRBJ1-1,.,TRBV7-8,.,TGTGCCAGCAGCTTAAGGCAGAGGGGGATGAACACTGAAGCTTTCTTT,CASSLRQRGMNTEAFF
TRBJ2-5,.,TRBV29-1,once,TGCAGCGTTGCGGAATCCCAAGAGACCCAGTACTTC,CSVAESQETQYF
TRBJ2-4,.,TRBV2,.,TGTGCCAGCAGTGGGTTTCAAAACATTCAGTACTTC,CASSGFQNIQYF
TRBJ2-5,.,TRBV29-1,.,TGCAGCGTTGAATCAGGGATCCAAGAAGAGACCCAGTACTTC,CSVESGIQEETQYF
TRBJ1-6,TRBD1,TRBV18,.,TGTGCCAGCTCACCACCCGGGACAGGGCCCCTCCACTTT,CASSPPGTGPLHF
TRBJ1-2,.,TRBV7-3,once,TGTGCCAGCAGCCGGGCCAATAACTATGGCTACACCTTC,CASSRANNYGYTF
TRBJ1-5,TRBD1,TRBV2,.,TGTGCCAGCGACCGTATACAGGGGGCGCAGCCCCAGCATTTT,CASDRIQGAQPQHF
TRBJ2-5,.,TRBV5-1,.,TGCGCCAGCACCCGGGAGTCCCAAGAGACCCAGTACTTC,CASTRESQETQYF
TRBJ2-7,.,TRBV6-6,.,TGTGCCAGCAGTTCGACAGGCTACGAGCAGTACTTC,CASSSTGYEQYF
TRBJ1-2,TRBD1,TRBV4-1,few,TGCGCCAGCAGAGGTAACAGGGGGGCCGTCGTCTATGGCTACACCTTC,CASRGNRGAVVYGYTF
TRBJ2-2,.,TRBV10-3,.,TGTGCCAGCAAAGGGACCGAGACCGGGGAGCTGTTTTTT,CASKGTETGELFF
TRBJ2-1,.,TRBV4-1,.,TGCGCCAGCAGCCAAGTGGCCGGGGACAATGAGCAGTTCTTC,CASSQVAGDNEQFF
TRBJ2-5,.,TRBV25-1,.,TGTGCCAGCAGTGAAGGACAGCAAGAGACCCAGTACTTC,CASSEGQQETQYF
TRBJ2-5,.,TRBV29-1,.,TGCAGCGTTGAAGTGAGGGAAAGGGCCCAGTACTTC,CSVEVRERAQYF
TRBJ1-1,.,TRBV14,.,TGTGCCAGCAGCGAATACACAGGGTACACTGAAGCTTTCTTT,CASSEYTGYTEAFF
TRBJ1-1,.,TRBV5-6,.,TGTGCCAGCAGCTTGCTGACGGTGAACACTGAAGCTTTCTTT,CASSLLTVNTEAFF
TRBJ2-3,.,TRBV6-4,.,TGTGCCAGCAGTGACCTCTGGACGGGGTCCACAGATACGCAGTATTTT,CASSDLWTGSTDTQYF
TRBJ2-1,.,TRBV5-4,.,TGTGCCAGCAGCGTCATTTTACAGGTTGACAATGAGCAGTTCTTC,CASSVILQVDNEQFF
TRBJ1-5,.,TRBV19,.,.,CASTSGRHGSLYSNQPQHF
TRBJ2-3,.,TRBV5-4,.,TGTGCCAGCAGCGGTACAGGCACAGATACGCAGTATTTT,CASSGTGTDTQYF
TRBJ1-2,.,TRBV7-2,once,TGTGCCAGCAGCTTAAGTCAGGGGCGCTATGGCTACACCTTC,CASSLSQGRYGYTF
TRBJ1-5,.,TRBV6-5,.,TGTGCCAGCAGGACGCGGGAAGGGGCAAATCAGCCCCAGCATTTT,CASRTREGANQPQHF
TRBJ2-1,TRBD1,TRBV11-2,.,TGTGCCAGCAGCTTTACAGGGGGCATAGGTGAGCAGTTCTTC,CASSFTGGIGEQFF